This TCR beta chain was retrieved from a study of metastatic and nonmetastatic thyroid tumors. Study as a whole: From malignant and benign thyroid patients, repertoires in blood and in tumor or nodule tissue were compared.

All patients were treatment-naive before thyroid surgery. Original methodology: Clinicopathological groups of papillary thyroid cancer showed CDR3 differences that were used to build a distant-metastasis classifier. TCRdb reprocessed the PCR reads using MiXCR. TCRdb, not the authors, supplied the V and J calls. This repertoire shows over 25,000 clones, more than 3.5% found once; its top ten account for roughly 21%. With regard to this clone: The antigen is unknown.

CDR3 size: 16 residues. The V segment lost 0 bases and the J segment 4 bases; nucleotides outside the gene matches: 9. In germline, CDR1 is DFQATT, CDR2 SNEGSKA (reference sequence). Study observations and caveats: Significantly higher TCR beta diversity was reportedly seen in malignant thyroid tumors than benign nodules, in blood and tumor.

The sample taken for sequencing was blood. This chain links TRBV20-1 with TRBJ1-2; 9 bases are shared with TRBD1. The sequence came from a female donor with papillary thyroid cancer or a benign thyroid nodule (not recorded which). Some clones in this sample may be carry-over from other donors' samples. CDR3 DNA sequence: TGCAGTGCTAGAGATTATTCGACAGGGGGAGGCTATGGCTACACCTTC. This translates into CSARDYSTGGGYGYTF.